The 5 T cell receptor beta chains below all came from one sample that was sequenced in a study of control samples from healthy donors and cancer patients. Produced via immunoSEQ multiplex PCR; TCRdb's table is partial and in-frame only. This table has roughly 68,000 clones, nearly 85% appearing once. Sequenced material: blood. The receptors derive from a man between 60 and 75 years old in good health.

CDR3 bases: TGTGCCAGCAGCTTAACAGGGACAGGTTCATTGGAGCAGTACTTC. It yields the protein CASSLTGTGSLEQYF. V is TRBV13 and J is TRBJ2-7; 8 bases agree with TRBD1. Unmatched junction bases numbered 10, after V lost 2 bases and J lost 7 bases. Germline lookup yields CDR1 PRHDT and CDR2 FYEKMQ (reference sequence). The CDR3 sequence is 15 residues long.

This rearrangement joins TRBV7-8 to TRBJ2-5; 9 bases are a match to TRBD1. Germline V CDR1 and CDR2: SGHVS, FQNEAQ. This CDR3 is built from 15 residues. The ends lost 1 base at V and 5 bases at J; junction bases unmatched: 5. This CDR3 is CASSLGQGVGETQYF. DNA of the CDR3: TGTGCCAGCAGCTTAGGACAGGGGGTGGGGGAGACCCAGTACTTC.

The chain joins TRBV4-2 to TRBJ2-7, with D perhaps TRBD2 (5 bases). Trimming took 1 base from V and 2 from J, leaving 9 bases between them. In germline, CDR1 is LGHNA, CDR2 YNFKEQ. CDR3 length: 14 residues. The CDR3 loop reads CASSQGRGPYEQYF. For the CDR3, the DNA is TGTGCCAGCAGCCAAGGTCGGGGTCCCTACGAGCAGTACTTC.

The V gene is TRBV14, the J gene TRBJ1-3; D remains unclear. Germline CDR1 and CDR2: SGHDN and FVKESK. V was cut by 4 bases and J by 0 bases, with 7 bases left in between. The CDR3 is 14 residues long. CDR3 loop: CASSPTFSGNTIYF. As DNA, the CDR3 is TGTGCCAGCAGCCCTACGTTCTCTGGAAACACCATATATTTT.

This clone has a count of ten or more. The chain recombines TRBV7-2 with TRBJ1-1, with a possible D match to TRBD1 (6 bases). Trimming removed 7 bases at V and 0 bases at J, with 12 bases between. This CDR3 has 14 residues. The germline CDR1 and CDR2 sequences are SGHTA and FQGNSA. CDR3 loop: CASNLGGVNTEAFF. The CDR3 DNA sequence: TGTGCCAGCAATCTAGGGGGGGTGAACACTGAAGCTTTCTTT.